This T cell receptor (beta chain) was observed in a study of spatial heterogeneity in lung cancer. General study points: Expanded alpha and beta TCR counts within tumors tracked tumor mutation counts.

The time point was: sample taken at primary tumor resection. The donor group consisted of under 95 patients who had untreated, early-stage non-small cell lung cancer. This clonotype is termed medium-sized. Its antigen is as yet unknown. The CDR3 contains 12 residues. V was clipped by 6 bases and J by 7 bases; unmatched bases: 6. In germline, CDR1 is DFQATT, CDR2 SNEGSKA (reference sequence). MiXCR was run by TCRdb on the 5' RACE reads, yielding one entry per CDR3 protein. The sample consists of roughly 3,000 distinct CDR3 sequences, around 12% of them appearing once. This clonotype was sampled from a male donor with early-stage non-small cell lung cancer. The chain is built from TRBV20-1 and TRBJ1-5; 7 positions agree with TRBD1. Sequencing was performed on lung tumor tissue, taken at surgery. CDR3 region: CSARAGGQPQHF. The CDR3, as DNA: TGCAGTGCCAGGGCAGGGGGACAGCCCCAGCATTTT.